Below are 16 T cell receptor beta chains sequenced from a single sample in a study of blood T cell repertoires in COVID-19. Assay used: immunoSEQ multiplex PCR; TCRdb lists only in-frame clones, some missing. The data hold fewer than 200,000 clones, with around nine tenths observed a single time. The specimen was peripheral blood. These TCRs come from a man aged 50-59 years who had recovered from COVID-19.

CDR3 residues: CASSSTGGSTDTQYF. CDR3 DNA sequence: TGTGCCAGCAGCTCGACAGGGGGATCCACAGATACGCAGTATTTT. The chain employs TRBV7-9 and TRBJ2-3; TRBD1 matches 9 bases. Germline CDR1 SEHNR, CDR2 FQNEAQ (reference sequence). V trimming: 4 bases; J trimming: 2 bases; junction bases outside the gene matches: 4. The length of the CDR3 is 15 residues.

J is TRBJ1-5 and V is TRBV28; maybe TRBD1 (5 bases). V was shortened by 5 bases and J by 2 bases, with 19 bases between the two germline ends. Germline loops: CDR1 MDHEN, CDR2 SYDVKM. The CDR3 runs 17 residues. CDR3 sequence: CASSQYQTDSRNQPQHF. The DNA of the CDR3 is TGTGCCAGCAGTCAATACCAGACAGACAGTCGCAATCAGCCCCAGCATTTT.

V gene TRBV24-1 combines with J gene TRBJ2-5; D possibly corresponds to TRBD1 (7 bases). Germline CDR1 is KGHDR and CDR2 is SFDVKD. The ends were cut back, 3 bases at V and 4 bases at J, with 17 bases in the middle. This CDR3 has 16 residues. The CDR3 nucleotides are TGTGCCACCAGTGATAAGCGGGCAGGGGGTCCAGAGACCCAGTACTTC. It encodes CATSDKRAGGPETQYF.

The chain combines TRBV7-8 with TRBJ2-5; 10 bases match TRBD2. The junction had 16 bases not matched to a gene; V was cut back by 4 bases and J by 5 bases. The V gene's germline CDR1 is SGHVS and CDR2 FQNEAQ. This CDR3 spans 18 amino acids. The CDR3 loop is CASSSLGTGLAGVETQYF. In nucleotides, the CDR3 is TGTGCCAGCAGCTCCTTGGGGACTGGGCTAGCGGGAGTGGAGACCCAGTACTTC.

The chain is built from TRBV11-2 and TRBJ2-7; possibly TRBD2 for D (5 bases). The germline CDR1 and CDR2 sequences are SGHAT and FQNNGV. The V and J ends lost 5 bases and 3 bases respectively, with 23 bases between them. This CDR3 region has 17 residues. The CDR3 DNA is TGTGCCAGCAGCAATCGTTTCTTTGCGGGTGGGGACTACGAGCAGTACTTC. This encodes CASSNRFFAGGDYEQYF.

The V gene is TRBV10-3, the J gene TRBJ1-5; no firm D call. The V end was cut by 3 bases, the J end by 6 bases, with 12 bases between. The CDR3 has 14 amino acids. From germline, CDR1 is ENHRY and CDR2 SYGVKD. The CDR3 sequence is CAISDSEPGQPQHF. CDR3 nucleotide sequence: TGTGCCATCAGTGACTCAGAGCCAGGTCAGCCCCAGCATTTT.

This chain joins TRBV21-1 and TRBJ1-4. TRBV21-1 is a pseudogene locus. The CDR3 length is 16 residues. Here the CDR3 DNA reads TGTGCCAGCAGCAAAGCCCGGACTGGAGATAATGAAAAACTGTTTTTT. Its protein product is CASSKARTGDNEKLFF.

DNA of the CDR3: TGTGCCAGCAGTTTATACGAAGGGGCGGTGGTAAGCAATCAGCCCCAGCATTTT. Its translation is CASSLYEGAVVSNQPQHF. V is TRBV28 and J is TRBJ1-5, with D possibly being TRBD1 (5 bases). CDR3 length: 18 residues. V was clipped by 1 base and J by 1 base, with 17 bases between them. Germline loops: CDR1 MDHEN, CDR2 SYDVKM.

The V call is TRBV21-1, the J call TRBJ1-2; the table's D call, TRBD1, has no DNA check behind it. TRBV21-1 is marked as a pseudogene. The CDR3 length is 15 residues. The CDR3 sequence: CASSKENREDYGYTF. The CDR3, as DNA: TGTGCCAGCAGCAAAGAAAACAGGGAAGACTATGGCTACACCTTC.

This chain uses TRBV6-5 with TRBJ2-1; 7 nucleotides agree with TRBD1. CDR1 and CDR2 (germline): MNHEY, SVGAGI. The CDR3 length is 15 residues. J gave up 10 bases and V 7 bases, and 16 bases lay outside the gene matches. CDR3 nucleotide sequence: TGTGCCAGCAACCAGGACAGGCCGTTCGATAGGGAGCAGTTCTTC. It is translated as CASNQDRPFDREQFF.

The gene calls are TRBV20-1 and TRBJ2-7; TRBD2 might be the D (5 bases). CDR1 is DFQATT and CDR2 is SNEGSKA in the germline V gene (reference sequence). This CDR3 contains 11 residues. Trimming stripped 6 bases from V and 5 bases from J, with 11 bases between. This CDR3 reads CSADRGHEQYF. The CDR3, as DNA: TGCAGTGCGGACCGAGGGCACGAGCAGTACTTC.

The chain recombines TRBV7-3 with TRBJ2-7, with 13 bases lining up with TRBD2. CDR3 size: 15 residues. Trimming cost V 5 bases and J 5 bases; bases outside gene matches: 6. Germline CDR1 reads SGHTA; CDR2 reads FQGTGA. The CDR3: CASSPGLAGAHEQYF. CDR3 nucleotide sequence: TGTGCCAGCAGCCCCGGACTAGCGGGGGCTCACGAGCAGTACTTC.

The CDR3 region is CVRSPPRHRGGFNSNQPQHF. DNA of the CDR3: TGTGTCAGAAGCCCACCTAGGCACAGGGGAGGCTTCAATAGCAATCAGCCCCAGCATTTT. This sequence joins TRBV7-5 and TRBJ1-5; the D call TRBD1 from the table was never checked on the DNA. TRBV7-5 is termed a pseudogene. There are 20 residues in the CDR3.

This clone has just one count. The V gene is TRBV7-3, the J gene TRBJ2-7; a possible D gene is TRBD1 (6 bases). CDR3 length: 13 residues. The germline gives CDR1 SGHTA, CDR2 FQGTGA. V lost 2 bases and J 5 bases, leaving 10 bases between the germline ends. In nucleotides, the CDR3 is TGTGCCAGCAGCTTACCAGGGGATAACGAGCAGTACTTC. This sequence encodes CASSLPGDNEQYF.

This chain joins TRBV2 and TRBJ2-1; 8 nucleotides match TRBD1. The trim removed 9 bases at V and 6 bases at J, leaving 13 bases unmatched. The germline V gene encodes CDR1 SNHLY and CDR2 FYNNEI. The length of the CDR3 is 15 residues. CDR3 amino acids: CASGLRQGAGNEQFF. CDR3 bases: TGTGCCAGTGGGCTGAGGCAGGGGGCGGGCAATGAGCAGTTCTTC.

The chain links TRBV18 to TRBJ1-1, with 8 bases lining up with TRBD1. V lost 2 bases to trimming and J lost 5 bases; unmatched junction nucleotides: 10. The germline gives CDR1 KGHSH, CDR2 LQKENI. The length of the CDR3 is 16 residues. CDR3 in DNA: TGTGCCAGCTCACCAAAAACGACAGGGGCTGGGACTGAAGCTTTCTTT. It specifies CASSPKTTGAGTEAFF.